This T cell receptor (beta chain) originates from a study of graft-versus-host responses after intestinal transplantation. Study as a whole: Recipients received multivisceral, liver-intestinal, or isolated intestinal transplants.

Libraries were prepared by immunoSEQ multiplex PCR; TCRdb keeps only in-frame clonotypes and omits some of them. The sample lists 40,000 or so clones; over 90% were seen once. Germline CDR1 SGDLS, CDR2 YYNGEE. Trimming left V 0 bases short and J 4 bases short, with 8 bases between. This CDR3 has 15 amino acids. The chain couples TRBV9 to TRBJ1-6; no definite D call. The TCR comes from a human patient who received an intestinal transplant, so some T cells may come from the graft donor. The specimen comprised PBMCs, sampled around 730 days after intestinal transplantation. CDR3 region: CASSVAGSYNSPLHF. The CDR3 nucleotides read TGTGCCAGCAGCGTAGCGGGATCATATAATTCACCCCTCCACTTT.